The text below deals with one T cell receptor (beta chain). Within the sample, other DNA sequences also encode this same CDR3. The PCR was carried out with 60 Vbeta primers and 13 Jbeta primers. Clones were sequenced by immunoSEQ multiplex PCR, and TCRdb holds only the in-frame ones, with some missing. The sample includes approximately 170,000 clones, 68% seen only once; the top ten take less than 1.5%. This sample stems from a study of cytomegalovirus exposure and HLA in healthy donors. Germline lookup yields CDR1 SNHLY and CDR2 FYNNEI. V lost 3 bases and J 0 bases, leaving 3 bases between the germline ends. This CDR3 has 12 residues.

The sequencing input was PBMCs. The chain uses TRBV2 and TRBJ2-7; D unresolved. The sequence was collected from a man in his fifties in good health and CMV-seronegative. CDR3 nucleotides: TGTGCCAGCAGTGAGGCCTCCTACGAGCAGTACTTC. Residues: CASSEASYEQYF.